This T cell receptor (beta chain) was sequenced for a study of blood T cell repertoires in COVID-19. V gave up 5 bases and J gave up 4 bases, with 11 bases separating them. Germline lookup yields CDR1 SQVTM and CDR2 ANQGSEA. This CDR3 is 12 amino acids long. TCRdb keeps only in-frame clones here, not all; method: immunoSEQ multiplex PCR. The sample contains under 250,000 clones, about 86% of which appear only once. In terms of age and location, participants ranged from roughly 18 to 90 years and lived in about two dozen US areas. What was sequenced was PBMCs or T cells enriched from blood (not recorded which). This TCR was sampled from a woman aged 40 to 50 with acute COVID-19. This chain uses TRBV29-1 with TRBJ1-2; TRBD1 might be the D (6 bases). CDR3 residues: CSVQGTGYGYTF. The CDR3 coding sequence is TGCAGCGTTCAGGGGACGGGCTATGGCTACACCTTC.